This TCR beta chain originates from a study of tissue T cells after allogeneic stem cell transplantation. Study-level results: Motif-based clustering found tissue-specific repertoire signatures shared across patients, though few clones were shared. Alloreactivity or antigen specificity of tissue TCRs was not determined; some clones might be host cells.

Data came from immunoSEQ multiplex PCR; TCRdb stores just in-frame clones and leaves some out. Of 9,700 or so clones in the sample, about 69% were seen once. Worth noting for this clone: The antigen remains undetermined.

Sequencing was performed on tissue from the stomach, taken at autopsy. This clonotype originated in a male donor at least 60 years old with lung cancer.

The CDR3 bases are TGTGCCAGCAGTGCCGGGACACATAGCAATCAGCCCCAGCATTTT. This gives the protein CASSAGTHSNQPQHF. The chain couples TRBV5-5 to TRBJ1-5, with D possibly matching TRBD1 (6 bases). The CDR3 is made up of 15 amino acids. Between the trimmed V and J ends, which lost 5 bases and 0 bases, there was a span of 12 bases. Germline CDR1 reads SGHKS; CDR2 reads YYEKEE (reference sequence).